This TCR beta chain was observed in a study of blood T cell repertoires in COVID-19 (dated by TCRdb to 2018 to 2021). At the level of the whole study: Collaborator samples came from the United States, Italy and Spain and covered acute and convalescent phases of COVID-19. The prospective study material was composed of cDNA or gDNA derived from T cells, B-cell-depleted T cells, or PBMCs. Subjects who had been exposed to COVID-19, were actively infected with it, or had recovered from it provided the deeply sampled blood TCRbeta repertoires that made up the dataset. The repertoires were made available in a free public database intended to serve as a resource for research on the immune response to SARS-CoV-2. The samples were drawn from the first 160 participants of the ongoing ImmuneRACE study and from under 1,500 subjects provided by 6 global collaborators. The sample metadata nearly always contained a de-identified subject ID, COVID-19 status, age in years and sex. Where HLA class I and class II types were available, the types were taken from metadata supplied by the sample provider, not from assay-based typing. Findings and caveats that apply to the study as a whole: How much clinical and demographic metadata was included differed by source and by participant, and the metadata was provided uncurated.

V and J lose 6 bases and 10 bases, and a span of 16 bases separates them. The CDR3 sequence holds 14 residues, the cysteine and phenylalanine included. Only the CDR3 portion is preserved as DNA: 42 bases, with reading frame beginning at the first base. For CDR1 and CDR2, the germline V gene lists MNHEY and SVGAGI. Each collaborating institution followed its own protocols to collect whole blood in K2EDTA tubes. For TCRbeta analysis, collaborators shipped samples in one of three forms: frozen whole blood, isolated PBMCs, or DNA extracted from either of those sample types. TCRbeta CDR3 regions were amplified from genomic DNA by means of the immunoSEQ Assay, a bias-controlled multiplex PCR. The authors' pipeline ran thus. Nucleated cell counts per sample were estimated from amplification of reference gene primers within the assay. To quantify the absolute abundance of each unique TCRbeta CDR3 rearrangement, sequence reads were collapsed and filtered. For each sample, productive Simpson clonality was calculated as the square root of Simpson's diversity index across productive rearrangements. TCRdb's version of the immuneACCESS table is confined to in-frame rearrangements and falls short of the full clone set. An unresolved V gene accounts for under half of the shortfall where checked; the remainder is of unknown origin. Clonal size and the V and J genes are those of that table, whereas D and trimming came from the DNA. Across this sample there are 150,000 to 200,000 clones, with around nine tenths seen only once. Roughly 3% of the sample goes to the ten largest clones.

As to this clone: Its cognate antigen has yet to be identified. Nothing much larger sits one base from this clone, and base qualities are not available.

The clonotype was recovered from a man aged 65 to 85 with acute or convalescent COVID-19. The sample comprised peripheral blood. The rearrangement combines TRBV6-5 with TRBJ1-6; TRBD1 is a possible D gene, resting on 5 matching bases. CDR3 reads: CASSIRDRGSPLHF. The sequenced DNA is TGTGCCAGCAGCATCCGCGACAGAGGATCACCCCTCCACTTT.